The 26 T cell receptor beta chains presented below share a single source sample, sequenced in a study of vaccination and CD4 T cells after COVID-19. Their specific antigens are unknown. Documented treatment: roughly ten-day PBMC culture with coronavirus spike peptide pools or control peptides (ViraFEST assay). Sequenced with the Oncomine TCR Beta short-read assay was DNA taken from cultured CD4+ T cells. TCRdb fed the PCR reads into MiXCR, producing one record per CDR3 protein. This table has 15,000 to 20,000 distinct CDR3 sequences, around three fifths appearing once. Sequencing input: CD4+ T cells from blood, cultured in vitro. The origin of the receptors is a human donor who had recovered from COVID-19.

This chain joins TRBV2 and TRBJ2-5, with D possibly being TRBD1 (5 bases). Between the trimmed V and J ends, which lost 5 bases and 1 base, there was a span of 8 bases. This CDR3 has 13 residues. The germline V gene has CDR1 SNHLY and CDR2 FYNNEI. Written as DNA, the CDR3 is TGTGCCAGCAGTTTTGACAGCCAAGAGACCCAGTACTTC. Translated: CASSFDSQETQYF.

In its sample, this clonotype was seen a few times. The V gene is TRBV5-5, the J gene TRBJ2-2; no definite D call. CDR1 and CDR2 from the germline V gene are SGHKS and YYEKEE (reference sequence). V was pared by 0 bases and J by 7 bases, with 4 bases between. CDR3 length: 12 residues. The CDR3 DNA follows: TGTGCCAGCAGCTTGGGGATCGGGGAGCTGTTTTTT. Amino acids: CASSLGIGELFF. The full variable domain, with the rest looked up from reference TRBV5-5 and TRBJ2-2, is DAGVTQSPTHLIKTRGQQVTLRCSPISGHKSVSWYQQVLGQGPQFIFQYYEKEERGRGNFPDRFSARQFPNYSSELNVNALLLGDSALYLCASSLGIGELFFGEGSRLTVL.

The chain combines TRBV5-6 with TRBJ1-2, with D uncertain. The germline V gene has CDR1 SGHDT and CDR2 YYEEEE. V lost 3 bases to trimming and J lost 3 bases, with 9 bases between them. The length of the CDR3 is 13 residues. The CDR3 sequence is CASSSRTDYGYTF. Written as DNA, the CDR3 is TGTGCCAGCAGCTCAAGGACCGACTATGGCTACACCTTC.

The V call is TRBV20-1, the J call TRBJ2-7, with 10 bases that match TRBD2. CDR1 DFQATT and CDR2 SNEGSKA come from the germline V gene (reference sequence). The CDR3 has 15 residues. The V gene end was trimmed by 2 bases and the J gene end by 0 bases; junction bases not matched to a gene: 4. This CDR3 is CSARKLAGFSYEQYF. The DNA of the CDR3 is TGCAGTGCTAGAAAACTAGCGGGGTTCTCCTACGAGCAGTACTTC.

This chain connects TRBV7-9 to TRBJ2-2, with D possibly matching TRBD2 (5 bases). V was shortened by 6 bases and J by 0 bases, with 11 bases between the two germline ends. The CDR3 is made up of 15 amino acids. The germline V gene has CDR1 SEHNR and CDR2 FQNEAQ (reference sequence). This chain's CDR3 is CASRQSEANTGELFF. CDR3 DNA sequence: TGTGCCAGCAGGCAATCGGAGGCGAACACCGGGGAGCTGTTTTTT.

V is TRBV6-4 and J is TRBJ2-3, with TRBD2 matching over 13 bases. Germline CDR1 and CDR2: MRHNA and SNTAGT. V dropped 2 bases and J dropped 1; count of bases not matched to a gene: 0. The length of the CDR3 is 16 residues. CDR3 nucleotides: TGTGCCAGCAGTGACGGGACTAGCGGGGGCACAGATACGCAGTATTTT. This encodes CASSDGTSGGTDTQYF.

This chain connects TRBV6-2 or TRBV6-3 to TRBJ1-5; D perhaps matches TRBD1 (6 bases). The CDR3 spans 13 residues. Germline CDR1 reads MNHEY; CDR2 reads SVGEGT. The V and J ends lost 8 bases and 2 bases respectively, with 10 bases between them. CDR3 bases: TGTGCCAGCTCCAGGGGACGCAATCAGCCCCAGCATTTT. Protein product: CASSRGRNQPQHF.

This clonotype came up a few times. V is TRBV10-3 and J is TRBJ2-7, with D possibly matching TRBD2 (5 bases). V was shortened by 4 bases and J by 6 bases, with 10 bases between the two germline ends. This CDR3 is built from 12 residues. Per the germline V gene, CDR1 is ENHRY and CDR2 is SYGVKD. Here the CDR3 reads CAISGGPPEQYF. CDR3 coding DNA: TGTGCCATCAGTGGAGGGCCCCCCGAGCAGTACTTC.

The V call is TRBV27, the J call TRBJ2-3, with 12 bases matching TRBD2. The CDR3 totals 18 residues. V was pared by 3 bases and J by 2 bases, with 9 bases of the junction left unmatched. Germline-derived CDR1 and CDR2 are MNHEY and SMNVEV (reference sequence). CDR3 sequence (DNA): TGTGCCAGCAGTTTTAGACTAGCGGGAGCGAGGGACACAGATACGCAGTATTTT. This gives the protein CASSFRLAGARDTDTQYF.

This chain connects TRBV10-3 to TRBJ2-2, with D hard to call. CDR3 length: 11 amino acids. Trimming cost V 10 bases and J 6 bases, with 9 bases left between them. From germline, CDR1 is ENHRY and CDR2 SYGVKD. The DNA of the CDR3 is TGTGCCAACAACCCCCCCGGGGAGCTGTTTTTT. This sequence encodes CANNPPGELFF.

The rearrangement joins TRBV4-1 to TRBJ2-2, with 7 bases fitting TRBD1. This CDR3 has 16 residues. Looked up from germline, CDR1 is MGHRA and CDR2 is YSYEKL. The V segment lost 4 bases and the J segment 1 base; nucleotides outside the gene matches: 6. The CDR3 nucleotides are TGCGCCAGCAGCCGTTCGGGACAGCAGAACACCGGGGAGCTGTTTTTT. Translated, it gives CASSRSGQQNTGELFF.

Points on this clonotype: Germline and junction disagree at one end, which may indicate a read error. The J gene is TRBJ2-7, the V gene TRBV7-7; the D gene is possibly TRBD2 (5 bases). The CDR3 loop spans 15 amino acids. Germline V CDR1 and CDR2: SSHAT, FNYEAQ (reference sequence). For the CDR3, the DNA is TGTGCTAGCAGCTTAGCGCTTGCAGCTCCCCACGAGCAGTACTTC. Amino acid sequence: CASSLALAAPHEQYF. The entire variable domain, with the rest obtained from reference TRBV7-7 and TRBJ2-7, is as follows: GAGVSQSPRYKVTKRGQDVTLRCDPISSHATLYWYQQALGQGPEFLTYFNYEAQPDKSGLPSDRFSAERPEGSISTLTIQRTEQRDSAMYRCASSLALAAPHEQYFGPGTRLTVT.

The chain links TRBV20-1 to TRBJ2-1; D might be TRBD2 (6 bases). Germline values: CDR1 DFQATT, CDR2 SNEGSKA (reference sequence). The CDR3 is 12 residues long. The V gene lost 6 bases and the J gene lost 3 bases, with 9 bases spanning the gap. The CDR3, as DNA: TGCAGTGCGGGGGACTTCTACAATGAGCAGTTCTTC. It yields the protein CSAGDFYNEQFF.

This clonotype has more than one count but fewer than ten. This chain joins TRBV7-9 and TRBJ2-3; the match to TRBD2 covers 7 bases. Germline CDR1 reads SEHNR; CDR2 reads FQNEAQ (reference sequence). The CDR3 totals 14 residues. V trimming: 5 bases; J trimming: 6 bases; junction bases outside the gene matches: 8. Written as DNA, the CDR3 is TGTGCCAGCAGCCAACTAGCGAATGGGGATACGCAGTATTTT. This translates into CASSQLANGDTQYF.

V gene TRBV6-1 combines with J gene TRBJ2-7, with D perhaps being TRBD1 or TRBD2 (7 bases each). The CDR3 sequence is 16 residues long. Germline V gives CDR1 MNHNS, CDR2 SASEGT. V lost 7 bases and J 7 bases, leaving 26 bases between the germline ends. The CDR3 DNA is TGTGCCAGCACCCGACAGGGCGGGGGTGGGCTGGGTGAGCAGTACTTC. This gives the protein CASTRQGGGGLGEQYF.

The V gene is TRBV20-1, the J gene TRBJ1-1; weak D call: TRBD1 (5 bases). Germline V gene lookup returns CDR1 DFQATT and CDR2 SNEGSKA (reference sequence). The CDR3 length is 15 residues. V gave up 0 bases and J gave up 4 bases, with 15 bases separating them. In DNA form, the CDR3 reads TGCAGTGCTAGAGACTTGACAGCTCCGCGCACTGAAGCTTTCTTT. Residues: CSARDLTAPRTEAFF.

Concerning this clonotype itself: One junction end disagrees with the germline gene, perhaps due to a read error. This chain uses TRBV6-1 with TRBJ1-2; TRBD1 aligns across 10 bases. The length of the CDR3 is 11 residues. CDR1 is MNHNS and CDR2 is SASEGT in the germline V gene. The CDR3 region has the DNA TGTGCCAGCAGTCCTGGACAGGGGGTACACTTC. This codes for CASSPGQGVHF.

The CDR3 loop is CASSFWPDKDRERDGYTF. As DNA, the CDR3 is TGTGCCAGCAGCTTTTGGCCCGATAAGGACAGAGAAAGGGATGGCTACACCTTC. The chain employs TRBV7-8 and TRBJ1-2; tentative D call: TRBD1 (6 bases). The CDR3 contains 18 residues. Trimming shortened V by 3 bases and J by 6 bases, and 26 bases separated the two germline ends. Germline V CDR1 and CDR2: SGHVS, FQNEAQ.

On this clonotype itself: The DNA is left out, because the CDR3 cannot be placed on it with certainty; the CDR3 is given as TCRdb lists it. The chain joins TRBV7-5 to TRBJ1-2; the table assigns TRBD1, which was not confirmed against the DNA. TRBV7-5 is shown as a pseudogene. The CDR3 length equals 17 residues, ends included. The chain's CDR3 is CISVPEGPPGQTYGYTF.

The chain links TRBV19 to TRBJ1-5; weak D call: TRBD1 (5 bases). Germline assignment: CDR1 LNHDA and CDR2 SQIVND (reference sequence). V gave up 2 bases and J gave up 6 bases, with 14 bases separating them. The CDR3 loop spans 15 amino acids. The CDR3 protein is CASSIHDGTGQPQHF. CDR3 coding DNA: TGTGCCAGTAGTATACACGACGGGACGGGTCAGCCCCAGCATTTT.

The rearrangement links TRBV6-1 to TRBJ1-2; the D gene is possibly TRBD1 (5 bases). The V and J ends lost 3 bases and 8 bases respectively, with 16 bases between them. CDR3 length: 14 residues. The V gene's germline CDR1 is MNHNS and CDR2 SASEGT. CDR3 region: CASSDALGLGGYTF. Written as DNA, the CDR3 is TGTGCCAGCAGTGACGCATTGGGGCTAGGGGGCTACACCTTC.

This clonotype has a handful of counts. The rearrangement uses TRBV4-1 and TRBJ1-1; 9 positions agree with TRBD1. The CDR3 consists of 15 residues. V lost 1 base to trimming and J lost 3 bases; unmatched junction nucleotides: 3. Germline values: CDR1 MGHRA, CDR2 YSYEKL. The CDR3 is CASSQGRDRDTEAFF. The CDR3 bases are TGCGCCAGCAGCCAAGGCCGGGACAGGGACACTGAAGCTTTCTTT.

In the case of this clonotype: It is likely a read error, because the conserved phenylalanine at the end of the CDR3 is missing. V is TRBV20-1 and J is TRBJ1-2, with a weak D call TRBD1 (5 bases). V lost 0 bases and J 3 bases, leaving 8 bases between the germline ends. The CDR3 spans 13 residues. CDR1 and CDR2 from the germline V gene are DFQATT and SNEGSKA (reference sequence). The CDR3 nucleotides read TGCAGTGCTAGAGAGGGGGGTTACTATGGCTACACCTTA. Translating it yields CSAREGGYYGYTL.

In the case of this clonotype: A read error may produce the germline difference seen at one junction end. The rearrangement uses TRBV27 and TRBJ2-6; 7 nucleotides match TRBD1. Germline CDR1 MNHEY, CDR2 SMNVEV (reference sequence). The CDR3 is made up of 10 amino acids. DNA for the CDR3: TGTGCCAGCAGCCCCGGGACAGCTTCTTTC. The encoded protein is CASSPGTASF.

The chain is built from TRBV28 and TRBJ1-1; unclear D gene. The germline gives CDR1 MDHEN, CDR2 SYDVKM. Trimming left V 2 bases short and J 1 base short, with 5 bases between. This CDR3 has 13 residues. CDR3 loop: CASSLRANTEAFF. The CDR3, as DNA: TGTGCCAGCAGTTTACGGGCGAACACTGAAGCTTTCTTT.

The V call is TRBV7-2, the J call TRBJ2-2, with TRBD2 matching over 7 bases. V was clipped by 2 bases and J by 6 bases; unmatched bases: 9. In germline, CDR1 is SGHTA, CDR2 FQGNSA. The length of the CDR3 is 16 residues. In DNA form, the CDR3 reads TGTGCCAGCAGCTTATTTCCGAGGGGAGGGTCCGGGGAGCTGTTTTTT. Translation: CASSLFPRGGSGELFF.